This T cell receptor beta chain was retrieved from a study of cytomegalovirus exposure and HLA in healthy donors. Turning to the study itself: The Caucasian-associated ancestry cluster held around 81% of roughly 370 genotyped donors. Findings and limits, study-wide: Accurate prediction of HLA-A and HLA-B alleles (for most subjects) was reportedly achieved from TCR beta sequences. Under in vitro conditions, three CMV-associated chains were confirmed as specific for CMV antigens. Segments of the TCR beta V type were, in most cases, productive about 90% or about 30% of the time in an earlier analysis.

A multiplex PCR was run with 60 Vbeta primers and 13 Jbeta primers. The method was immunoSEQ multiplex PCR; TCRdb's version includes in-frame clones alone and lacks a portion of them. The repertoire consists of around 150,000 clones, with around three quarters occurring once and the leading ten covering 1.5% to 2%. V lost 5 bases, J lost 0 bases, and 8 bases stayed unmatched. In germline, CDR1 is SNHLY, CDR2 FYNNEI. The CDR3 totals 16 residues. On this clone: Its antigen is unknown.

The material sequenced was PBMCs. The source of this sequence is a woman in her forties in good health and CMV-seronegative. This chain joins TRBV2 and TRBJ2-5, with TRBD2 matching 8 bases. The CDR3 sequence: CASSLLAGPDQETQYF. The CDR3 bases are TGTGCCAGCAGTCTTCTAGCGGGCCCGGACCAAGAGACCCAGTACTTC.